These 2 T cell receptor beta chains were all obtained from the same sample, sequenced in a study of early T cells in non-severe SARS-CoV-2 infection. TCRdb ran MiXCR on the 5' RACE reads and lists one entry per CDR3 protein. The sample includes fewer than 25,000 distinct CDR3 sequences, approximately 4.3% of them seen just once. Sequenced sample: whole blood. Every receptor here comes from an adult who was a healthcare worker with PCR-confirmed SARS-CoV-2 infection or an uninfected control (not recorded which).

The table lists this clonotype with a few counts. V and J are TRBV30 and TRBJ2-6; D is ambiguous. Trimming removed 0 bases at V and 0 bases at J, with 6 bases between. From germline, CDR1 is GTSNPN and CDR2 SVGIG (reference sequence). The CDR3 is made up of 15 amino acids. CDR3 coding DNA: TGTGCCTGGAGTGTAGACCCCTCTGGGGCCAACGTCCTGACTTTC. Translating gives CAWSVDPSGANVLTF.

This clonotype appeared many times. V gene TRBV20-1 combines with J gene TRBJ1-1; no definite D call. The germline gives CDR1 DFQATT, CDR2 SNEGSKA (reference sequence). The germline V and J ends were trimmed by 6 bases and 1 base, with 9 bases remaining between them. CDR3 length equals 12 residues. The DNA of the CDR3 is TGCAGTGCACCGGGCCCGAACACTGAAGCTTTCTTT. As protein: CSAPGPNTEAFF.